This record looks at one T cell receptor beta chain sequence and its context. Its antigen is unknown. Assay: immunoSEQ multiplex PCR; the TCRdb copy retains only in-frame clones and omits some. The sample contains some 19,000 clones, approximately 92% of which appear only once. Germline assignment: CDR1 SQVTM and CDR2 ANQGSEA. There are 14 residues in the CDR3. V lost 3 bases to trimming and J lost 5 bases; unmatched junction nucleotides: 2. The data were obtained in a study of T cells after posttransplantation cyclophosphamide. General study results and limits: TRB overlap between skin or GI tissue T cells and blood was limited. Recipient CMV seropositivity and CMV reactivation strongly tracked TRB clonality. Later post-transplant blood repertoires were often dominated by donor CD8+ memory clones.

Methotrexate plus calcineurin inhibitor accompanied controls' myeloablative marrow transplants; sampling was 1 year later. The sequenced sample was PBMCs, obtained about 350 days after allogeneic stem cell transplant with calcineurin inhibitor and methotrexate. This clonotype was obtained from a female patient aged 25-40 years who received an allogeneic stem cell transplant from an unrelated donor, was CMV-positive, and had acute and chronic GVHD. Some T cells may have come from the graft donor. V is TRBV29-1 and J is TRBJ2-5, with 14 bases that match TRBD2. CDR3 bases: TGCAGCGTTGAGGGACTAGCGGGAGTTGAGACCCAGTACTTC. Translated: CSVEGLAGVETQYF.